The 24 T cell receptor beta chains presented below share a single source sample, sequenced in a study of T-cell memory formation after mild COVID-19. TCRdb processed the 5' RACE reads anew with MiXCR; each CDR3 protein has one entry. This sample has 150,000 to 200,000 distinct CDR3 sequences, with around 13% found just once. Sequenced material: PBMCs or a T cell subset sorted from them (not recorded which). These receptors were collected from an adult woman who had mild COVID-19 (a few samples of this study predate the infection). Cell type and time point are not known.

The chain is built from TRBV7-9 and TRBJ2-3; 7 nucleotides align to TRBD2. This CDR3 has 17 amino acids. V shed 8 bases, J shed 2 bases, and the junction held 16 bases outside the gene matches. Germline CDR1 reads SEHNR; CDR2 reads FQNEAQ (reference sequence). The CDR3 here is CASYGLVGSTTTDTQYF. CDR3 DNA sequence: TGTGCCAGCTATGGACTAGTGGGGAGCACAACCACAGATACGCAGTATTTT.

This clonotype was seen a handful of times. V and J are TRBV14 and TRBJ2-2; 7 bases align to TRBD1. The CDR3 is 16 residues long. With V trimmed by 2 bases and J by 0 bases, 3 bases remained unmatched. The germline gives CDR1 SGHDN, CDR2 FVKESK. In DNA, the CDR3 is TGTGCCAGCAGCCAAATAGGGACAGCGAACACCGGGGAGCTGTTTTTT. Translating gives CASSQIGTANTGELFF.

This clonotype was picked up a small number of times. The V call is TRBV4-3, the J call TRBJ2-1; D not certain. Germline CDR1 reads LGHNA; CDR2 reads YSLEER. V lost 0 bases and J 6 bases, leaving 12 bases between the germline ends. The CDR3 sequence is 15 residues long. For the CDR3, the DNA is TGCGCCAGCAGCCAAGATAGGCTAGTTTTCAATGAGCAGTTCTTC. This gives the protein CASSQDRLVFNEQFF.

The chain recombines TRBV7-3 with TRBJ2-1; a possible D gene is TRBD2 (6 bases). Between the trimmed V and J ends, which lost 7 bases and 5 bases, there was a span of 18 bases. The CDR3 runs 15 residues. Germline V lookup: CDR1 SGHTA, CDR2 FQGTGA. CDR3 in DNA: TGTGCCAGCATTACTGGCGGGACTTGCAACAATGAGCAGTTCTTC. The encoded protein is CASITGGTCNNEQFF.

This chain links TRBV24-1 with TRBJ2-1; D ambiguous. Germline values: CDR1 KGHDR, CDR2 SFDVKD. CDR3 length: 11 amino acids. V dropped 9 bases and J dropped 0 bases, with 2 bases sitting between them. The chain's CDR3 is CATSSYNEQFF. CDR3 bases: TGTGCCACCTCCTCCTACAATGAGCAGTTCTTC.

This clonotype was picked up a small number of times. This chain connects TRBV5-1 to TRBJ2-5; 9 bases match TRBD2. This CDR3 is 19 amino acids long. CDR1 and CDR2 (germline): SGHRS, YFSETQ. V gave up 5 bases and J gave up 5 bases; unmatched junction bases: 22. The CDR3 DNA follows: TGCGCCAGCAGGGATGGCGCCGGTTTTGCGGGGGGGCATTTCGAGACCCAGTACTTC. Encoded protein: CASRDGAGFAGGHFETQYF.

This clonotype was seen a handful of times. J is TRBJ2-5 and V is TRBV7-9; TRBD2 aligns across 7 bases. Germline loops: CDR1 SEHNR, CDR2 FQNEAQ (reference sequence). With V trimmed by 5 bases and J by 5 bases, 8 bases remained unmatched. The CDR3 spans 14 residues. The CDR3 region is CASSAGGLGETQYF. In DNA form, the CDR3 reads TGTGCCAGCAGCGCCGGGGGGTTAGGGGAGACCCAGTACTTC.

This rearrangement joins TRBV9 to TRBJ2-1, with a possible D match to TRBD2 (7 bases). The CDR3 has 15 residues. V was clipped by 0 bases and J by 7 bases, with 14 bases between them. CDR1 and CDR2 from the germline V gene are SGDLS and YYNGEE. The CDR3 spells CASSVGGGPWNEQFF. DNA of the CDR3: TGTGCCAGCAGCGTAGGGGGGGGCCCCTGGAATGAGCAGTTCTTC.

This clonotype was seen a handful of times. The chain carries TRBV7-9 and TRBJ2-3; D remains ambiguous. V dropped 4 bases and J dropped 2 bases, with 4 bases sitting between them. Germline values: CDR1 SEHNR, CDR2 FQNEAQ (reference sequence). The CDR3 is 12 residues long. CDR3 in amino acids: CASSYVTDTQYF. CDR3 DNA: TGTGCCAGCAGCTATGTCACAGATACGCAGTATTTT.

This clonotype was seen a few times. The chain joins TRBV7-6 to TRBJ2-3; D remains ambiguous. V was pared by 4 bases and J by 2 bases, with 7 bases between. CDR3 length: 13 residues. The germline V gene encodes CDR1 SGHVS and CDR2 FNYEAQ. CDR3 nucleotides: TGTGCCAGCAGCTCTCTCTACACAGATACGCAGTATTTT. It yields the protein CASSSLYTDTQYF.

This clonotype was observed a handful of times. The rearrangement uses TRBV14 and TRBJ2-3, with 14 bases fitting TRBD2. Trimming cost V 4 bases and J 5 bases; bases outside gene matches: 8. The CDR3 is 17 residues long. Germline CDR1 is SGHDN and CDR2 is FVKESK. DNA for the CDR3: TGTGCCAGCAGCCGCCGAGGACTAGCGGGGGGAGAAGATACGCAGTATTTT. As protein: CASSRRGLAGGEDTQYF. Using reference TRBV14 and TRBJ2-3 for the parts outside the CDR3, the full variable domain is EAGVTQFPSHSVIEKGQTVTLRCDPISGHDNLYWYRRVMGKEIKFLLHFVKESKQDESGMPNNRFLAERTGGTYSTLKVQPAELEDSGVYFCASSRRGLAGGEDTQYFGPGTRLTVL.

This clonotype was counted a few times. This chain links TRBV2 with TRBJ2-3, with 8 bases aligning to TRBD2. The CDR3 contains 16 residues. Per germline, CDR1 SNHLY and CDR2 FYNNEI. V trimming: 4 bases; J trimming: 4 bases; junction bases outside the gene matches: 10. The CDR3 loop reads CASSVPGLGDADTQYF. CDR3 DNA: TGTGCCAGCAGTGTACCGGGACTAGGCGATGCAGATACGCAGTATTTT.

The gene calls are TRBV12-3 or TRBV12-4 and TRBJ2-2; 7 bases align to TRBD1. The length of the CDR3 is 14 residues. With V trimmed by 8 bases and J by 0 bases, 3 bases remained unmatched. For the CDR3, the DNA is TGTGCCAGCTCAGACAGGGCGAACACCGGGGAGCTGTTTTTT. Encoded protein: CASSDRANTGELFF.

The V and J genes are TRBV24-1 and TRBJ1-5; D not certain. The V and J ends lost 4 bases and 0 bases respectively, with 15 bases between them. CDR3 length: 17 amino acids. From germline, CDR1 is KGHDR and CDR2 SFDVKD. CDR3 sequence: CATSDTNEAYSNQPQHF. CDR3 nucleotide sequence: TGTGCCACCAGTGACACCAACGAAGCCTATAGCAATCAGCCCCAGCATTTT.

This CDR3 reads CASSLGVARETQYF. The DNA for the CDR3 is TGTGCCAGCAGCTTAGGGGTAGCCCGAGAGACCCAGTACTTC. The rearrangement joins TRBV7-8 to TRBJ2-5; D gene ambiguous. V was cut by 1 base and J by 4 bases, with 10 bases left in between. This CDR3 is built from 14 residues. Germline lookup yields CDR1 SGHVS and CDR2 FQNEAQ.

The CDR3 sequence is CASSQAGNYNEQFF. In nucleotides, the CDR3 is TGTGCCAGCAGCCAGGCGGGAAACTACAATGAGCAGTTCTTC. The chain combines TRBV14 with TRBJ2-1, with D maybe TRBD2 (6 bases). Germline CDR1 SGHDN, CDR2 FVKESK. This CDR3 is built from 14 residues. With 3 bases removed from V and 3 bases from J, the gap between germline ends came to 9 bases. The full variable domain, completed using reference TRBV14 and TRBJ2-1, is EAGVTQFPSHSVIEKGQTVTLRCDPISGHDNLYWYRRVMGKEIKFLLHFVKESKQDESGMPNNRFLAERTGGTYSTLKVQPAELEDSGVYFCASSQAGNYNEQFFGPGTRLTVL.

This clonotype was observed a few times. The chain links TRBV5-5 to TRBJ2-5; 11 bases are shared with TRBD1. The CDR3 runs to 16 residues. The junction had 4 bases not matched to a gene; V was cut back by 2 bases and J by 1 base. Germline V gene lookup returns CDR1 SGHKS and CDR2 YYEKEE (reference sequence). Here the CDR3 DNA reads TGTGCCAGCAGCTTAAGCGGGACAGGGGGCCAAGAGACCCAGTACTTC. Amino acids: CASSLSGTGGQETQYF.

This clonotype was counted only a few times. V gene TRBV20-1 combines with J gene TRBJ2-1; TRBD2 matches 8 bases. CDR3 length: 16 residues. With V trimmed by 6 bases and J by 6 bases, 16 bases remained unmatched. CDR1 is DFQATT and CDR2 is SNEGSKA in the germline V gene (reference sequence). This chain's CDR3 is CSAPRNLAGTGNEQFF. The CDR3 nucleotides read TGCAGTGCCCCACGAAACTTAGCGGGAACAGGCAATGAGCAGTTCTTC.

CDR3: CASSGTETVYQETQYF. CDR3 coding DNA: TGTGCCAGCAGTGGTACAGAGACAGTGTACCAAGAGACCCAGTACTTC. J is TRBJ2-5 and V is TRBV25-1; a possible D gene is TRBD1 (5 bases). CDR1 and CDR2 from the germline V gene are MGHDK and SYGVNS. The CDR3 length is 16 residues. V was cut by 4 bases and J by 0 bases, with 15 bases left in between.

The rearrangement joins TRBV7-9 to TRBJ2-5; D perhaps matches TRBD2 (6 bases). Germline CDR1 and CDR2: SEHNR and FQNEAQ (reference sequence). V was pared by 3 bases and J by 4 bases, with 12 bases between. The CDR3 totals 14 residues. The CDR3 is CASSFGTQTETQYF. Written as DNA, the CDR3 is TGTGCCAGCAGCTTCGGGACTCAGACAGAGACCCAGTACTTC. Combining the CDR3 with reference TRBV7-9 and TRBJ2-5 gives the whole variable domain DTGVSQNPRHKITKRGQNVTFRCDPISEHNRLYWYRQTLGQGPEFLTYFQNEAQLEKSRLLSDRFSAERPKGSFSTLEIQRTEQGDSAMYLCASSFGTQTETQYFGPGTRLLVL.

The sample holds a few counts of this clonotype. This CDR3 reads CASSSGTGPFPYTF. The DNA of the CDR3 is TGTGCCAGCAGCTCAGGGACAGGACCTTTTCCCTACACCTTC. The rearrangement uses TRBV12-3 or TRBV12-4 and TRBJ1-2, with 8 bases lining up with TRBD1. The CDR3 consists of 14 residues. V lost 6 bases, J lost 10 bases, and 13 bases stayed unmatched.

The chain combines TRBV6-2 or TRBV6-3 with TRBJ2-7; a weak D match, TRBD1 (5 bases). The CDR3 consists of 15 residues. Germline V gives CDR1 MNHEY, CDR2 SVGEGT. Trimming cost V 2 bases and J 5 bases, with 16 bases left between them. The CDR3 loop is CASSYEVLQVHEQYF. DNA for the CDR3: TGTGCCAGCAGTTACGAAGTCCTACAGGTCCACGAGCAGTACTTC.

The rearrangement joins TRBV7-7 to TRBJ2-3; no definite D call. Germline CDR1 and CDR2: SSHAT and FNYEAQ (reference sequence). V was trimmed by 4 bases and J by 4 bases, leaving 12 bases between them. This CDR3 is 14 amino acids long. The CDR3 DNA sequence: TGTGCCAGCAGCTCGCGCCCTTGGGCAGATACGCAGTATTTT. The encoded protein is CASSSRPWADTQYF. The whole variable domain, remainder taken from reference TRBV7-7 and TRBJ2-3, is GAGVSQSPRYKVTKRGQDVTLRCDPISSHATLYWYQQALGQGPEFLTYFNYEAQPDKSGLPSDRFSAERPEGSISTLTIQRTEQRDSAMYRCASSSRPWADTQYFGPGTRLTVL.

This clonotype was seen a handful of times. This rearrangement joins TRBV12-3 or TRBV12-4 to TRBJ2-2; D remains ambiguous. The CDR3 loop spans 12 amino acids. Between the trimmed V and J ends, which lost 2 bases and 7 bases, there was a span of 5 bases. CDR3 residues: CASSLWVGELFF. DNA for the CDR3: TGTGCCAGCAGTTTATGGGTCGGGGAGCTGTTTTTT.